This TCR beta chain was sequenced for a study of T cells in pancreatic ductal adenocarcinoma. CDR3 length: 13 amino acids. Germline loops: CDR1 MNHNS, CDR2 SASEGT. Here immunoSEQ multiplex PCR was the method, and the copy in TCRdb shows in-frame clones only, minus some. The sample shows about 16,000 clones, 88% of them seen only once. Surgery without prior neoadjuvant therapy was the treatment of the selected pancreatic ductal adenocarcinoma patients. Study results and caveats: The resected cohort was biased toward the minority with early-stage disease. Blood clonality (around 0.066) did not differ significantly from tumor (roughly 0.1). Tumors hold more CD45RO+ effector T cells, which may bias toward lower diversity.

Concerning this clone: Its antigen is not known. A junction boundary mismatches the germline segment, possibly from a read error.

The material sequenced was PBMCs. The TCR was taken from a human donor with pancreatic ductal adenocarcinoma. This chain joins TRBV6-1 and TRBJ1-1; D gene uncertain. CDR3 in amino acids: CASSEQSFTKAFF. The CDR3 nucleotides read TGTGCCAGCAGTGAGCAGAGTTTCACTAAAGCTTTCTTT.